The clone carrying this T cell receptor (beta chain) was counted at least ten times. Its antigen remains unknown. Amplified TCR beta CDR3 regions were obtained using RNA transcripts as template. First-round RT-PCR employed HTBI primers, with a second-round multiplex PCR after it. Each CDR3 protein gets one entry after TCRdb re-called the multiplex PCR reads with MiXCR. The sample holds 740,000 or so distinct CDR3 sequences, 35% to 50% seen once. The data are from a study of Graves' ophthalmopathy and Graves' hyperthyroidism. The study's findings and limits: In blood, most expanded thyroid clonotypes above 0.001 frequency were also detected.

Germline loops: CDR1 SGHVS, CDR2 FQNEAQ. There are 15 residues in the CDR3. The trim removed 5 bases at V and 5 bases at J, leaving 10 bases unmatched. Those donors who had ophthalmopathy presented with moderate-to-severe activity, a CAS of ≥3, a NOSPECS of ≥4 and a duration under 3 months. Each diagnosis was determined on the basis of clinical symptoms, serum thyroxine, TRAb, thyroid ultrasound and orbital computed tomography. This sequence was found in an adult man with Graves' ophthalmopathy. Source material: peripheral blood. V usage is TRBV7-8 and J usage is TRBJ2-7; 9 positions match TRBD1. The CDR3 DNA reads as TGTGCCAGCAGCCTCACAGCGGGACAGGGCCACGAGCAGTACTTC. It is translated as CASSLTAGQGHEQYF.